This TCR beta chain came from a study of early T cells in non-severe SARS-CoV-2 infection. Across the study: Sequencing was performed on bulk RNA from unsorted whole blood, leaving chains unpaired.

Note on this clonotype: Its specificity is unknown. Because the CDR3 is missing its conserved closing phenylalanine or tryptophan, this is likely a read error.

The library protocol tagged individual cDNA molecules with unique molecular identifiers. TCRdb re-analysed the 5' RACE reads in MiXCR, keeping a single row per CDR3 protein. The repertoire includes over 75,000 distinct CDR3 sequences, more than 12% of them detected once, and around 5.1% sits in the top ten. The CDR3 is made up of 16 amino acids. Germline V gene sequence: CDR1 MNHEY, CDR2 SMNVEV (reference sequence). Study-wide findings and caveats: Lookups in VDJdb leaned toward anti-spike CD8 responses and missed private and CD4 specificities.

The genes are TRBV27 and TRBJ2-7; 11 nucleotides agree with TRBD2. Sequencing input: whole blood. This receptor was obtained from an adult who was a healthcare worker with PCR-confirmed SARS-CoV-2 infection or an uninfected control (not recorded which). The CDR3 sequence is CPSSLWGTSGLYEQYL. The DNA for the CDR3 is TGTCCCAGCAGTTTATGGGGGACTAGCGGACTTTACGAGCAGTACCTC.